Following are 31 T cell receptor beta chains from one sample sequenced in a study of T cell responses to AZD1222 COVID-19 vaccine. This table comes from immunoSEQ multiplex PCR, and its TCRdb copy is limited to in-frame clones, with some not included. The repertoire holds tens of thousands of clones, with roughly four fifths as singletons. This specimen was peripheral blood, taken 28 days after the second AZD1222 dose. These receptors all come from an adult who received the AZD1222 COVID-19 vaccine.

In this sample, this clone turned up once. This chain connects TRBV30 to TRBJ2-1, with 8 bases identical to TRBD2. CDR1 and CDR2 (germline): GTSNPN, SVGIG (reference sequence). The CDR3 loop spans 14 amino acids. The trim removed 2 bases at V and 6 bases at J, leaving 6 bases unmatched. CDR3 amino acids: CAWSTGLAGNEQFF. Written as DNA, the CDR3 is TGTGCCTGGAGTACAGGACTAGCCGGCAATGAGCAGTTCTTC.

The rearrangement links TRBV4-2 to TRBJ2-2; D is unclear. Germline V lookup: CDR1 LGHNA, CDR2 YNFKEQ. The CDR3 runs 17 residues. The ends were cut back, 5 bases at V and 3 bases at J, with 19 bases in the middle. CDR3 amino acids: CASSKDVSPVDTGELFF. As DNA, the CDR3 is TGTGCCAGCAGCAAGGACGTAAGTCCCGTTGACACCGGGGAGCTGTTTTTT.

The rearrangement joins TRBV6-2 or TRBV6-3 to TRBJ1-5; D unresolved. The CDR3 has 13 residues. Germline-derived CDR1 and CDR2 are MNHEY and SVGEGT. V dropped 6 bases and J dropped 7 bases, with 13 bases sitting between them. The CDR3 sequence is CASSGESWQPQHF. The DNA of the CDR3 is TGTGCCAGCAGCGGGGAGTCTTGGCAGCCCCAGCATTTT.

The chain is built from TRBV7-2 and TRBJ2-3; D not resolved. Trimming removed 1 base at V and 0 bases at J, with 8 bases between. Germline V gives CDR1 SGHTA, CDR2 FQGNSA. CDR3 length: 15 amino acids. CDR3 sequence (DNA): TGTGCCAGCAGCTTAGGGGCCCAAAGCACAGATACGCAGTATTTT. The encoded protein is CASSLGAQSTDTQYF.

The V gene is TRBV4-1, the J gene TRBJ2-6; D is unclear. V was cut by 0 bases and J by 4 bases, with 10 bases left in between. Germline-derived CDR1 and CDR2 are MGHRA and YSYEKL. There are 16 residues in the CDR3. The CDR3 DNA sequence: TGCGCCAGCAGCCAAGATCCCTTTCGCGGGGCCAACGTCCTGACTTTC. Translated: CASSQDPFRGANVLTF.

The V gene is TRBV4-2, the J gene TRBJ2-1; 14 bases match TRBD2. Trimming at V came to 3 bases and at J to 0 bases, leaving 7 bases not matched to a gene. The CDR3 totals 19 residues. Germline CDR1 and CDR2: LGHNA and YNFKEQ. CDR3 protein: CASSQSGLAGGTSYNEQFF. In DNA form, the CDR3 reads TGTGCCAGCAGCCAGTCAGGACTAGCGGGAGGCACCTCCTACAATGAGCAGTTCTTC.

The rearrangement links TRBV6-2 or TRBV6-3 to TRBJ2-7; 12 bases are shared with TRBD2. CDR3 length: 16 amino acids. From germline, CDR1 is MNHEY and CDR2 SVGEGT. V dropped 2 bases and J dropped 2; count of bases not matched to a gene: 4. The CDR3 DNA sequence: TGTGCCAGCAGTTACGGGACTAGCGGGTGGACCTACGAGCAGTACTTC. Its protein product is CASSYGTSGWTYEQYF.

This rearrangement joins TRBV7-9 to TRBJ2-3; 7 bases map to TRBD2. CDR3 length equals 18 residues. J lost 0 bases, V lost 5 bases, and 14 bases had no gene match. Germline CDR1 reads SEHNR; CDR2 reads FQNEAQ (reference sequence). The CDR3 DNA is TGTGCCAGCAGCGACGCCCGATCTAGCGGCTCTAGCACAGATACGCAGTATTTT. Its translation is CASSDARSSGSSTDTQYF.

This clone was picked up a small number of times. This CDR3 is CAGGQTSGGYEQYF. The CDR3 nucleotides are TGTGCCGGAGGCCAAACTAGCGGAGGATACGAGCAGTACTTC. The rearrangement links TRBV6-5 to TRBJ2-7; the match to TRBD2 covers 8 bases. Germline CDR1 reads MNHEY; CDR2 reads SVGAGI. There are 14 residues in the CDR3. The ends lost 11 bases at V and 4 bases at J; junction bases unmatched: 13.

This clone came up a few times. The chain links TRBV12-3 or TRBV12-4 to TRBJ1-1, with D unclear. The CDR3 is made up of 12 amino acids. Trimming stripped 6 bases from V and 4 bases from J, with 9 bases between. The CDR3 region is CASSLIATEAFF. CDR3 sequence (DNA): TGTGCCAGCAGCCTTATTGCCACTGAAGCTTTCTTT.

This chain joins TRBV6-6 and TRBJ2-1; 9 nucleotides align to TRBD2. CDR3 size: 15 residues. Germline CDR1 is MNHNY and CDR2 is SVGAGI (reference sequence). The V segment lost 7 bases and the J segment 6 bases; nucleotides outside the gene matches: 10. The CDR3 region has the DNA TGTGCCAGCACCTTTACCGTAGCGGGAGTCAATGAGCAGTTCTTC. It codes for CASTFTVAGVNEQFF.

This clone turned up a few times. The V gene is TRBV7-9, the J gene TRBJ2-7; TRBD1 aligns across 8 bases. The CDR3 totals 15 residues. Germline V lookup: CDR1 SEHNR, CDR2 FQNEAQ (reference sequence). V shed 5 bases and J 0 bases; nucleotides not matched to a gene: 6. This chain's CDR3 is CASSGTGRVSYEQYF. For the CDR3, the DNA is TGTGCCAGCAGCGGGACAGGTCGCGTCTCCTACGAGCAGTACTTC.

The chain has TRBV28 and TRBJ1-5, with D perhaps matching TRBD1 (6 bases). Trimming cost V 4 bases and J 7 bases, with 14 bases left between them. CDR3 length equals 14 residues. The germline V gene encodes CDR1 MDHEN and CDR2 SYDVKM. The CDR3 DNA sequence: TGTGCCAGCAGTTCCAATGGGGGCCGACAGCCCCAGCATTTT. It yields the protein CASSSNGGRQPQHF.

This sequence joins TRBV19 and TRBJ1-1, with a tentative D call TRBD1 (5 bases). With 5 bases removed from V and 4 bases from J, the gap between germline ends came to 14 bases. This CDR3 spans 14 amino acids. Germline CDR1 LNHDA, CDR2 SQIVND (reference sequence). This CDR3 is CASSPVNGATEAFF. In DNA, the CDR3 is TGTGCCAGTAGTCCCGTTAACGGGGCCACTGAAGCTTTCTTT.

The V call is TRBV28, the J call TRBJ1-1, with D possibly matching TRBD1 (5 bases). CDR3 length equals 14 residues. Germline loops: CDR1 MDHEN, CDR2 SYDVKM. Trimming removed 4 bases from V and 1 base from J, with 10 bases in between. CDR3: CASSSGQGNTEAFF. The CDR3 nucleotides read TGTGCCAGCAGTTCAGGCCAGGGGAACACTGAAGCTTTCTTT.

The chain combines TRBV6-2 or TRBV6-3 with TRBJ2-1; 9 bases match TRBD1. The CDR3 covers 17 residues. From germline, CDR1 is MNHEY and CDR2 SVGEGT. The trim removed 6 bases at V and 3 bases at J, leaving 12 bases unmatched. Here the CDR3 reads CASSLDRQGVIYNEQFF. The CDR3, as DNA: TGTGCCAGCAGCCTAGACCGACAGGGGGTAATCTACAATGAGCAGTTCTTC.

The chain links TRBV28 to TRBJ1-2; D call uncertain. The CDR3 totals 12 residues. Between the trimmed V and J ends, which lost 3 bases and 4 bases, there was a span of 6 bases. Germline V gene sequence: CDR1 MDHEN, CDR2 SYDVKM. The CDR3 protein is CASSLMSYGYTF. The CDR3 bases are TGTGCCAGCAGTTTGATGAGCTATGGCTACACCTTC.

The rearrangement links TRBV18 to TRBJ2-7; 12 nucleotides align to TRBD1. Per the germline V gene, CDR1 is KGHSH and CDR2 is LQKENI. There are 14 residues in the CDR3. With V trimmed by 3 bases and J by 5 bases, 2 bases remained unmatched. The CDR3 loop is CASSPGQGAHEQYF. The CDR3 coding sequence is TGTGCCAGCTCACCGGGACAGGGGGCCCACGAGCAGTACTTC.

This clone was seen a single time. The J gene is TRBJ2-1, the V gene TRBV7-2, with unresolved D. Germline V gene sequence: CDR1 SGHTA, CDR2 FQGNSA. The CDR3 totals 12 residues. Trimming pared 5 bases from V and 8 bases from J, leaving 10 bases between. Here the CDR3 reads CASSPDAYEQFF. In nucleotides, the CDR3 is TGTGCCAGCAGCCCGGACGCCTATGAGCAGTTCTTC.

The genes are TRBV29-1 and TRBJ2-6, with 9 bases aligning to TRBD2. CDR1 and CDR2 (germline): SQVTM, ANQGSEA. This CDR3 is 16 amino acids long. The J segment lost 0 bases and the V segment lost 4 bases, leaving 4 bases of the junction unmatched. The CDR3 here is CSVGLAGISGANVLTF. The CDR3 DNA follows: TGCAGCGTTGGGCTAGCGGGGATCTCTGGGGCCAACGTCCTGACTTTC.

The chain employs TRBV6-2 or TRBV6-3 and TRBJ1-2; TRBD1 agrees at 7 bases. CDR1 is MNHEY and CDR2 is SVGEGT in the germline V gene. The CDR3 has 19 amino acids. The J segment lost 5 bases and the V segment lost 0 bases, leaving 18 bases of the junction unmatched. As DNA, the CDR3 is TGTGCCAGCAGTTACTCGAATCGGGGACAGACGCCCGGACCGTATGGCTACACCTTC. Its translation is CASSYSNRGQTPGPYGYTF.

This clone occurred once. The chain uses TRBV7-2 and TRBJ2-7, with a tentative D call TRBD1 (5 bases). Trimming shortened V by 0 bases and J by 10 bases, and 19 bases separated the two germline ends. This CDR3 is built from 15 residues. Per germline, CDR1 SGHTA and CDR2 FQGNSA. The CDR3 nucleotides read TGTGCCAGCAGCTTAGCGTCCCTCCATCAGGGTCGACAGTACTTC. It codes for CASSLASLHQGRQYF.

J is TRBJ2-1 and V is TRBV19; D unclear. Germline assignment: CDR1 LNHDA and CDR2 SQIVND (reference sequence). This CDR3 is built from 15 residues. V was clipped by 1 base and J by 0 bases, with 7 bases between them. CDR3 region: CASSIAANSYNEQFF. The CDR3 DNA reads as TGTGCCAGTAGTATAGCAGCTAACTCCTACAATGAGCAGTTCTTC.

This clone has more than one count but fewer than ten. This sequence joins TRBV10-2 and TRBJ2-1; D remains unclear. Trimming pared 1 base from V and 6 bases from J, leaving 10 bases between. The V gene's germline CDR1 is WSHSY and CDR2 SAAADI. The CDR3 runs to 14 residues. The CDR3 spells CASSEFLTSNEQFF. The CDR3 bases are TGCGCCAGCAGTGAGTTTTTAACCTCCAATGAGCAGTTCTTC.

V is TRBV9 and J is TRBJ2-5, with TRBD1 matching 9 bases. V was clipped by 2 bases and J by 5 bases; unmatched bases: 7. The CDR3 covers 15 residues. Germline values: CDR1 SGDLS, CDR2 YYNGEE. CDR3 DNA: TGTGCCAGCAGCGTTGGGGGACAGGGAGGGGAGACCCAGTACTTC. Residues: CASSVGGQGGETQYF. The full variable domain, with the rest looked up from reference TRBV9 and TRBJ2-5, is DSGVTQTPKHLITATGQRVTLRCSPRSGDLSVYWYQQSLDQGLQFLIQYYNGEERAKGNILERFSAQQFPDLHSELNLSSLELGDSALYFCASSVGGQGGETQYFGPGTRLLVL.

The rearrangement joins TRBV5-8 to TRBJ1-1, with TRBD1 as a possible D gene (5 bases). The CDR3 sequence is 16 residues long. Germline lookup yields CDR1 SGHTS and CDR2 YDEGEE. V gave up 1 base and J gave up 2 bases, with 15 bases separating them. CDR3 nucleotides: TGTGCCAGCAGCTTGTGGCAGGGAACGATCAACACTGAAGCTTTCTTT. Amino acid sequence: CASSLWQGTINTEAFF.

The genes are TRBV9 and TRBJ2-7, with D perhaps given as TRBD1 or TRBD2 (5 bases each). The V gene's germline CDR1 is SGDLS and CDR2 YYNGEE. This CDR3 has 16 residues. V dropped 4 bases and J dropped 2 bases, with 19 bases sitting between them. The CDR3: CASSLKSGPGPYEQYF. The CDR3 DNA follows: TGTGCCAGCAGCCTAAAGTCGGGACCCGGTCCCTACGAGCAGTACTTC.

The rearrangement joins TRBV6-6 to TRBJ1-1, with 8 bases fitting TRBD1. With 5 bases clipped from V and 1 base from J, the junction kept 12 bases outside the gene matches. The CDR3 spans 17 residues. Germline CDR1 and CDR2: MNHNY and SVGAGI (reference sequence). The CDR3 sequence: CASSPPYRGGANTEAFF. In DNA form, the CDR3 reads TGTGCCAGCAGTCCCCCATACAGGGGGGGAGCGAACACTGAAGCTTTCTTT.

The CDR3 DNA follows: TGTGCCTCCTCCGACGGAAGATCCACGGCTTTCTTT. Residues: CASSDGRSTAFF. The J gene is TRBJ1-1, the V gene TRBV30; D remains unclear. The CDR3 spans 12 residues. The germline V gene has CDR1 GTSNPN and CDR2 SVGIG (reference sequence). V was clipped by 7 bases and J by 11 bases, with 20 bases between them.

This clone has just a few counts. Relative to the germline gene, one junction end is altered; a read error may explain this. CDR3 loop: CASSIAGTGLAKNIQYF. CDR3 bases: TGTGCCAGCAGCATAGCCGGGACAGGCCTAGCCAAAAACATTCAGTACTTC. The V call is TRBV7-8, the J call TRBJ2-4; 8 bases are shared with TRBD1. Germline V CDR1 and CDR2: SGHVS, FQNEAQ. This CDR3 has 17 residues.

The chain links TRBV27 to TRBJ2-1, with D maybe TRBD2 (6 bases). CDR1 is MNHEY, CDR2 SMNVEV, per germline (reference sequence). The CDR3 contains 15 residues. V was trimmed by 6 bases and J by 3 bases, leaving 15 bases between them. The CDR3 DNA reads TGTGCCAGCAGCCGGGGGACTGAATTCTACAATGAGCAGTTCTTC. As protein: CASSRGTEFYNEQFF.